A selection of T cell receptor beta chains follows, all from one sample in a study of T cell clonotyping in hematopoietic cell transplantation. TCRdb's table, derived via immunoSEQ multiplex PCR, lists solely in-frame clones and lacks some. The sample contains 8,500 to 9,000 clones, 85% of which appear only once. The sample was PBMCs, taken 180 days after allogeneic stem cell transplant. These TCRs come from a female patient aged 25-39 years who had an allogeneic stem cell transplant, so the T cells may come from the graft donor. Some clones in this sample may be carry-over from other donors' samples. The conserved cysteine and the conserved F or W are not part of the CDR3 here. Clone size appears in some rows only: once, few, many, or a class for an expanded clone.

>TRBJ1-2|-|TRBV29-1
SGRTAGGYT
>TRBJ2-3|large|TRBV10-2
ASSEGMGTGADTQY
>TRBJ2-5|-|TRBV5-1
ASTLGGGAQETQY
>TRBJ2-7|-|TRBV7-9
ASSFSPGFLEQY
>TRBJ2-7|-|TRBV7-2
ASSPSGSSYEQY
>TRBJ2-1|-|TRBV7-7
ASSPPGVDNEQF
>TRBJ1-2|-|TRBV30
AWTARGDRRGYT
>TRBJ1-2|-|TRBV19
ASSAETGYGYT
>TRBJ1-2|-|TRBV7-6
ASRPGWTGSGYT
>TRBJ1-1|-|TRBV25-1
ASSETGTGNTEAF
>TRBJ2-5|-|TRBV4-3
ASRLTSGGQETQY
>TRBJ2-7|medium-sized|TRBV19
ASSATVSYEQY
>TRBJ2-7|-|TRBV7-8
ASSPRRQDLREQY
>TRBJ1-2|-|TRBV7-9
ASSLSNFLAHGYT
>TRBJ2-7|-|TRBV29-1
SVEGGGTGPPREQY
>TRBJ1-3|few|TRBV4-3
ASSQARAGSSSGNTIY
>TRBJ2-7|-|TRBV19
ASTSPGQGRYEQY
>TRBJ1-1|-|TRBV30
AWSALGQGMTEAF
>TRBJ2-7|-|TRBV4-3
ASSFSGTGEYEQY
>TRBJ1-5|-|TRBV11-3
ASSLDGGANQPQH
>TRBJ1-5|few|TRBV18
ASSPPGRPPNQPQH
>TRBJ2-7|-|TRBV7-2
ASSEQTGVGEQY
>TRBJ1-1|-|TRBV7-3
ASSLDMNTEAF
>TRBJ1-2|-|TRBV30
AWTRTGVNYGYT
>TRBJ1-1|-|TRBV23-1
ASRARSNTEAF
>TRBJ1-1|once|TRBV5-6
ASSREGWGQGATEAF
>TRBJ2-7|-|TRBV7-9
ASSLGLEQY
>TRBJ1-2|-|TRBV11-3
ASSLGQGRNYGYT
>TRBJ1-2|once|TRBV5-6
ASSLGETGGKDYGYT
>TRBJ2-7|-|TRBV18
ASSPSGDSEQY
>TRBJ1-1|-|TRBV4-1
ASRRGTEAF
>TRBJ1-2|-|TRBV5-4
ASSPTAYYGYT
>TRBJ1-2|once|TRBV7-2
ASSLGLGANYGYT
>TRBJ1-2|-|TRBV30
AWASMQPNYGYT
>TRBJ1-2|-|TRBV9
ASSPRTGNYGYT
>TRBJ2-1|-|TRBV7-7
ASSLGQGNEQF
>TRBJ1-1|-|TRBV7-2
ASSSAGTGRTEAF
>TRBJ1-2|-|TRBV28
ASSFGKGGGYT
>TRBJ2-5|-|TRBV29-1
SVGQGSETQY
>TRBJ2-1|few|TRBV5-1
ASSPAGEQGRREQF
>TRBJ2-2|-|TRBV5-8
ASSPRGTGELF
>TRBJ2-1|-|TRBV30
AWRFWGGPNEQF
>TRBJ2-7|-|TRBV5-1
ASSPITGSYEQY
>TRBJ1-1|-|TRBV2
ASRVRDSVGAF
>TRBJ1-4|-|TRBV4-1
ASSLRRGEANEKLF
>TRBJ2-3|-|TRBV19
ASTTGMELADTQY